This T cell receptor (beta chain) was sequenced during a study of CD8+ T cells in alopecia areata. In the study overall: Treated patients were given oral tofacitinib, which was dosed at 5 to 10 mg twice daily. After 6 to 18 months of tofacitinib, follow-up continued 6 months off drug.

General study findings and limits: Higher clonality and more expanded CD8+ clones appeared in lesional than normal scalp.

In the case of this clone: Antigen unknown.

Both peripheral blood and punch biopsies of lesional scalp skin were obtained from patients who had alopecia areata. Isolated RNA was reverse transcribed into cDNA used as the sequencing template. Generated by immunoSEQ multiplex PCR, the TCRdb table keeps only in-frame clones and is missing some. The table records 90,000 to 150,000 clones, more than 30% of them present only once. CDR3 size: 13 residues. Germline values: CDR1 MNHEY, CDR2 SMNVEV (reference sequence). Deletions cut 3 bases from V and 8 bases from J, with 13 bases between. The receptor was isolated from a human donor with alopecia areata. The sequencing input was CD4+ T cells sorted from blood. V gene TRBV27 combines with J gene TRBJ1-2, with unresolved D. The CDR3, as DNA: TGTGCCAGCAGTTTTCCCGGAGGCGTGGGCTACACCTTC. Protein: CASSFPGGVGYTF.